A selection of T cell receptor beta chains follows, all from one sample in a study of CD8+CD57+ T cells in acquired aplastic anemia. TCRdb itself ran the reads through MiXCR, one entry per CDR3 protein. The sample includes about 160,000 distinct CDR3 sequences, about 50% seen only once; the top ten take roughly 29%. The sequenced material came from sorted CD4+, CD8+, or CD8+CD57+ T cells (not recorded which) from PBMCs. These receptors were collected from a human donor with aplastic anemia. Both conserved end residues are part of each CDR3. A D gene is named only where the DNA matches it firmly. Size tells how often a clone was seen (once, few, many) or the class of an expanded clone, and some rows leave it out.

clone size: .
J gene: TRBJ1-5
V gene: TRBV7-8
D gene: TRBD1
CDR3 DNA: TGTGCCAGCAGCCAAGAAGACAGGGGCGTAAATCAGCCCCAGCATTTT
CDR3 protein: CASSQEDRGVNQPQHF

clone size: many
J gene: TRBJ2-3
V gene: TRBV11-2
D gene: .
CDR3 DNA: TGTGCCAGCAGCTTAAGACCCGCCAGCACAGATACGCAGTATTTT
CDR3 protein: CASSLRPASTDTQYF

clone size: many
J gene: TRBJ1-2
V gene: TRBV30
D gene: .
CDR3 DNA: TGTGCCTGCCCCCTGAACTATGGCTACACCTTC
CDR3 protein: CACPLNYGYTF

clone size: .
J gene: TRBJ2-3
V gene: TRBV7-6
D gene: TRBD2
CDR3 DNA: TGTGCCAGCAGCTTAGGGGCTAGCGGGGGGGACACAGATACGCAGTATTTT
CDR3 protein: CASSLGASGGDTDTQYF

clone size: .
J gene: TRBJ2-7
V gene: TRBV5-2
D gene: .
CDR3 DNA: TGTGCCAGCAATACGGCTAGCAGTACCAACTCCCTGAGGACAGGGGCCTACGAGCAGTACTTC
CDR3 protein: CASNTASSTNSLRTGAYEQYF

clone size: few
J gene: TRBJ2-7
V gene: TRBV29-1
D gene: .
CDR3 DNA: TGCAGCGTTGCGAGGGCCCGGGACGAGCAGTACTTC
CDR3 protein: CSVARARDEQYF

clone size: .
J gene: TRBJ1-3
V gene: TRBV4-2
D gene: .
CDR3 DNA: TGTGCCAGCAGCCTCCCCATACCCGTGGGGGGCGGAAACACCATATATTTT
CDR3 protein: CASSLPIPVGGGNTIYF

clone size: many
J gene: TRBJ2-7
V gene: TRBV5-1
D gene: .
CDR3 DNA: TGCGCCAGCAGCTTAAAGCAGGCCTACGAGCAGTACTTC
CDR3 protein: CASSLKQAYEQYF

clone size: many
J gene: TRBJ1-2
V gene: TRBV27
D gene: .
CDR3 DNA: TGTGCCAGCAGTTTCTCGCAGTACTATGGCTACACCTTC
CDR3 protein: CASSFSQYYGYTF

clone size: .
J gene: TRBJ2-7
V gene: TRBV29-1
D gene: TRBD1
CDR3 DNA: TGCAGCGTTGAGACAGGGGGCGAAAACGAGCAGTACTTC
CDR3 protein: CSVETGGENEQYF